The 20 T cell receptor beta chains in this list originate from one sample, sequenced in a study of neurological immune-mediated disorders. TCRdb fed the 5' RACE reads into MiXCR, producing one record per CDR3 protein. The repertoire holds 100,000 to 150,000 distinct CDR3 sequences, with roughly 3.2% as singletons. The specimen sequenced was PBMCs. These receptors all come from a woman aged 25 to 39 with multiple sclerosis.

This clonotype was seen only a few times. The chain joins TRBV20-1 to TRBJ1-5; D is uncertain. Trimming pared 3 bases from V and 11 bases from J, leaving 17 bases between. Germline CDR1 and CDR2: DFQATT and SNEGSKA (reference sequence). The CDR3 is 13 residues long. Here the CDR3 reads CSASSGTARAQHF. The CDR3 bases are TGCAGTGCTAGTAGCGGCACCGCAAGGGCCCAGCATTTT.

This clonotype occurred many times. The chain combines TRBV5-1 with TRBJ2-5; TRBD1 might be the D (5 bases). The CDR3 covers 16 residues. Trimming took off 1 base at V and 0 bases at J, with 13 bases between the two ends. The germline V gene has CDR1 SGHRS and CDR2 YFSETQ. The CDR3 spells CASSLTQQGYQETQYF. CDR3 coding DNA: TGCGCCAGCAGCTTGACTCAGCAGGGTTACCAAGAGACCCAGTACTTC.

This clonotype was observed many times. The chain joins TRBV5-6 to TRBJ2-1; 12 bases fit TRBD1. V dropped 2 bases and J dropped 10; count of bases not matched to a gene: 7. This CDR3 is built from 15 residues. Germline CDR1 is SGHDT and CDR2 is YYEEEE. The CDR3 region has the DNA TGTGCCAGCAGCTTTTGGGACAGGGGGCTTAGGGAGCAGTTCTTC. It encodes CASSFWDRGLREQFF. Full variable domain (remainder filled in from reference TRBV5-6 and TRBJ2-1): DAGVTQSPTHLIKTRGQQVTLRCSPKSGHDTVSWYQQALGQGPQFIFQYYEEEERQRGNFPDRFSGHQFPNYSSELNVNALLLGDSALYLCASSFWDRGLREQFFGPGTRLTVL.

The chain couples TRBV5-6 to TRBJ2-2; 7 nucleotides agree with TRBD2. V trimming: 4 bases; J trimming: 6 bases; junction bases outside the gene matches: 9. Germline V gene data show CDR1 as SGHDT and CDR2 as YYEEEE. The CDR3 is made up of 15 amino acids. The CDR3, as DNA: TGTGCCAGCAGCAAAGGACTAGTCAGTTCCGGGGAGCTGTTTTTT. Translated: CASSKGLVSSGELFF.

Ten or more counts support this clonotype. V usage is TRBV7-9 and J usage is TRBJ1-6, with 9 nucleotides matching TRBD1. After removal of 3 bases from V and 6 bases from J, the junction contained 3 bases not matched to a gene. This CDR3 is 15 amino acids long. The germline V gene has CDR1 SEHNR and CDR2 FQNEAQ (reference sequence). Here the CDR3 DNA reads TGTGCCAGCAGCTTCAGGACAGGGGTTAATTCACCCCTCCACTTT. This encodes CASSFRTGVNSPLHF.

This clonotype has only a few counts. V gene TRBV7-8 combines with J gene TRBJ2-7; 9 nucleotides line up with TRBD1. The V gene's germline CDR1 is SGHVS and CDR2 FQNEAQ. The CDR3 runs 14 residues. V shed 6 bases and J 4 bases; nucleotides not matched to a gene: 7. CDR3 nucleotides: TGTGCCAGCAGATCCGGGACAGGGATTTACGAGCAGTACTTC. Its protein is CASRSGTGIYEQYF.

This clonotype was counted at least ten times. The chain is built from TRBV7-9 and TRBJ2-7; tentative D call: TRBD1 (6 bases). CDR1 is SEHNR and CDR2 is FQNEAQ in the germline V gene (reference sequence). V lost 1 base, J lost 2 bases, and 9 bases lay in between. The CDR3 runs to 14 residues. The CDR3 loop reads CASSLVTGPYEQYF. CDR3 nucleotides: TGTGCCAGCAGCTTAGTTACAGGGCCCTACGAGCAGTACTTC.

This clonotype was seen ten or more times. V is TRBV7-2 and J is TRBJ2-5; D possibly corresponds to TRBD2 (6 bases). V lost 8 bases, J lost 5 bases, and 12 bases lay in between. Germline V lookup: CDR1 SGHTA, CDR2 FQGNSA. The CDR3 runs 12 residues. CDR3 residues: CASGGLVETQYF. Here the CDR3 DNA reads TGTGCCAGCGGGGGACTTGTCGAGACCCAGTACTTC. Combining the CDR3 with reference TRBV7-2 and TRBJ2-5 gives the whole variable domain GAGVSQSPSNKVTEKGKDVELRCDPISGHTALYWYRQSLGQGLEFLIYFQGNSAPDKSGLPSDRFSAERTGGSVSTLTIQRTQQEDSAVYLCASGGLVETQYFGPGTRLLVL.

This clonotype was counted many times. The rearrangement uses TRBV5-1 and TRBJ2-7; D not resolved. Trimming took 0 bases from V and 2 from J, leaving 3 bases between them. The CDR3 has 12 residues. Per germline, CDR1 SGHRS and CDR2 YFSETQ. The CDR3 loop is CASSLEPYEQYF. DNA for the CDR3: TGCGCCAGCAGCTTGGAACCCTACGAGCAGTACTTC.

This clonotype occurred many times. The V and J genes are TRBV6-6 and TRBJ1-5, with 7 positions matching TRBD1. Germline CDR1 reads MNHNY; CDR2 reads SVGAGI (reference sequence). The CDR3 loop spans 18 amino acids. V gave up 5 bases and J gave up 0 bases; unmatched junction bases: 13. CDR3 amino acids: CASSSQVQGGYSNQPQHF. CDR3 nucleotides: TGTGCCAGCAGTAGTCAGGTCCAGGGGGGTTATAGCAATCAGCCCCAGCATTTT.

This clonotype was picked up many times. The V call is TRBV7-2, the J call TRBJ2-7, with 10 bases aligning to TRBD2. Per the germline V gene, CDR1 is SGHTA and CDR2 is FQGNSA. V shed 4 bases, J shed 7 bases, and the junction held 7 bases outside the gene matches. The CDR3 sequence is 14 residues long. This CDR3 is CASSSLAGVGEQYF. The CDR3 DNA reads TGTGCCAGCAGCTCTCTAGCGGGAGTGGGTGAGCAGTACTTC.

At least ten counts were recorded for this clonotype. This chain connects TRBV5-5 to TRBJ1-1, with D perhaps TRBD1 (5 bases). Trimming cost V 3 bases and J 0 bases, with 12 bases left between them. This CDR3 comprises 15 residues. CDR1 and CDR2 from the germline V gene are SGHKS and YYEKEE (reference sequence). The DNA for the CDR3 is TGTGCCAGCAGCTACGCTCAGACAGTGAACACTGAAGCTTTCTTT. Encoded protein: CASSYAQTVNTEAFF.

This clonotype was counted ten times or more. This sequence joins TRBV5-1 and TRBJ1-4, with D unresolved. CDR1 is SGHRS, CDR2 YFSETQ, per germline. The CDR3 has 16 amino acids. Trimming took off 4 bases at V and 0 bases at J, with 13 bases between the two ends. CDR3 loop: CASSITPAATNEKLFF. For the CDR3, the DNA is TGCGCCAGCAGCATCACACCGGCTGCAACTAATGAAAAACTGTTTTTT.

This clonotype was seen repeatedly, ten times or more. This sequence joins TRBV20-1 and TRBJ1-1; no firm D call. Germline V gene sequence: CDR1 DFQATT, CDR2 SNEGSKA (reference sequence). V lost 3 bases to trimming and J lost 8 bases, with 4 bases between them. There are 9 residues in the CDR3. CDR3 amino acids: CSARGEAFF. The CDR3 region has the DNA TGCAGTGCTAGGGGGGAAGCTTTCTTT.

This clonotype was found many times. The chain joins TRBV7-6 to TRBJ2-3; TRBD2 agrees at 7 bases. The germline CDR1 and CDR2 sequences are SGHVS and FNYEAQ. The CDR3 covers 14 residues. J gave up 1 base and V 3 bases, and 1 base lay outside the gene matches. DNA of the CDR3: TGTGCCAGCAGCTTCAGCGGGGGCACAGATACGCAGTATTTT. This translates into CASSFSGGTDTQYF.

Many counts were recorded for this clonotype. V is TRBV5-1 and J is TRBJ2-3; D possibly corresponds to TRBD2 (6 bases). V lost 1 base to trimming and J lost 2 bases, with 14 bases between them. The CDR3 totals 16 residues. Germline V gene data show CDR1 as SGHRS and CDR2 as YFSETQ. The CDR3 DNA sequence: TGCGCCAGCAGCTTGCAGGCGGGGACCGTCACAGATACGCAGTATTTT. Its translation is CASSLQAGTVTDTQYF. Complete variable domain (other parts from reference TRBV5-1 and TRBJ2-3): KAGVTQTPRYLIKTRGQQVTLSCSPISGHRSVSWYQQTPGQGLQFLFEYFSETQRNKGNFPGRFSGRQFSNSRSEMNVSTLELGDSALYLCASSLQAGTVTDTQYFGPGTRLTVL.

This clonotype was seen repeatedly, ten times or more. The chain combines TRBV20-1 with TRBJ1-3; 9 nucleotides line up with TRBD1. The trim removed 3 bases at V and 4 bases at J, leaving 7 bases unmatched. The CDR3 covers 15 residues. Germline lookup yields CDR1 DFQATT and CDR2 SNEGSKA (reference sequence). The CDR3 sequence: CSARDRGVAGNTIYF. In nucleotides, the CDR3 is TGCAGTGCTAGGGACAGGGGAGTAGCGGGAAACACCATATATTTT.

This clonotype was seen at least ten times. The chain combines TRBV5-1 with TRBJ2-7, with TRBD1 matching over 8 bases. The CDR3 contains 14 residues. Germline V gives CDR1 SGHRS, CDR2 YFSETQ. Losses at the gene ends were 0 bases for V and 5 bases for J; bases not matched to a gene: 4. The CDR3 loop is CASSLDLTGDEQYF. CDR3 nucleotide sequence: TGCGCCAGCAGCTTGGATCTGACAGGGGACGAGCAGTACTTC.

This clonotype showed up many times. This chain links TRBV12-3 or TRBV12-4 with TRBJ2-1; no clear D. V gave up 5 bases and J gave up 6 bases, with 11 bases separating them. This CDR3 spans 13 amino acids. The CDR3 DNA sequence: TGTGCCAGCAGTCCTCAATTAGTCAATGAGCAGTTCTTC. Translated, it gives CASSPQLVNEQFF.

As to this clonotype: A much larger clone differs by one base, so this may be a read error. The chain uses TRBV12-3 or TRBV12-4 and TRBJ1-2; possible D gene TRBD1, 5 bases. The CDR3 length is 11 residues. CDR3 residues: CDSSPRDGYTF. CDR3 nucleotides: TGTGACAGCAGTCCCAGGGATGGCTACACCTTC.